The 29 T cell receptor beta chains given below trace back to one sample, sequenced in a study of identifying expanded T cells in peripheral blood (dated by TCRdb to about 2019). Library generation was performed with the immunoSEQ multiplex PCR assay. Held by TCRdb, this immuneACCESS table contains in-frame sequences only and omits some clones. Under half of the omission traces to an unresolved V gene where checked; the cause of the rest is unknown. In this sample the table shows tens of thousands of clones, around 84% of which occur a single time. In total, the top ten clones hold 4.5% of the sample. What was sequenced was blood. These TCRs come from a person aged 18 to 75 in good health.

The rearrangement uses TRBV6-5 and TRBJ2-6; weak D call: TRBD1 (6 bases). V lost 7 bases and J lost 0, with 10 bases in between. CDR1 and CDR2 (germline): MNHEY, SVGAGI. There are 15 residues in the CDR3. CDR3 nucleotides: TGTGCCAGCAATACAGGGTCCTCTGGGGCCAACGTCCTGACTTTC. As protein: CASNTGSSGANVLTF.

The chain joins TRBV4-3 to TRBJ1-2; TRBD1 might be the D (5 bases). The CDR3 extends over 15 amino acids. The ends were cut back, 4 bases at V and 2 bases at J, with 14 bases in the middle. Per the germline V gene, CDR1 is LGHNA and CDR2 is YSLEER. CDR3 sequence (DNA): TGCGCCAGCAGCCCGACTTGGGGCAACAACTATGGCTACACCTTC. It codes for CASSPTWGNNYGYTF.

This chain links TRBV6-5 with TRBJ2-7; D is ambiguous. The V gene lost 0 bases and the J gene lost 2 bases, with 11 bases spanning the gap. The CDR3 extends over 15 amino acids. The germline V gene has CDR1 MNHEY and CDR2 SVGAGI. The CDR3 spells CASSYSTRLPYEQYF. CDR3 nucleotide sequence: TGTGCCAGCAGTTACTCCACCAGGCTGCCCTACGAGCAGTACTTC.

The rearrangement uses TRBV6-1 and TRBJ1-2; weak D call: TRBD1 (6 bases). This CDR3 comprises 14 residues. Trimming left V 4 bases short and J 6 bases short, with 15 bases between. From germline, CDR1 is MNHNS and CDR2 SASEGT. CDR3 nucleotide sequence: TGTGCCAGCAGTGGGGTTTCGGGGGCCCATGGCTACACCTTC. This gives the protein CASSGVSGAHGYTF.

The chain joins TRBV29-1 to TRBJ2-5; perhaps TRBD2 as D (5 bases). From germline, CDR1 is SQVTM and CDR2 ANQGSEA. CDR3 size: 13 residues. V gave up 4 bases and J gave up 2 bases, with 11 bases separating them. The CDR3 is CSVGNGVQETQYF. As DNA, the CDR3 is TGCAGCGTTGGAAACGGGGTACAAGAGACCCAGTACTTC.

This clone was found a few times. The chain couples TRBV19 to TRBJ1-1, with 9 bases that match TRBD1. The trim removed 3 bases at V and 3 bases at J, leaving 2 bases unmatched. This CDR3 contains 14 residues. Germline loops: CDR1 LNHDA, CDR2 SQIVND (reference sequence). The CDR3 nucleotides are TGTGCCAGTAGTATCGGACAGGGGTACACTGAAGCTTTCTTT. Translated: CASSIGQGYTEAFF.

The genes are TRBV11-2 and TRBJ1-2, with 8 bases lining up with TRBD1. Germline values: CDR1 SGHAT, CDR2 FQNNGV. The CDR3 length is 15 residues. The J segment lost 7 bases and the V segment lost 4 bases, leaving 11 bases of the junction unmatched. CDR3 amino acids: CASSYNLQGVRGYTF. CDR3 bases: TGTGCCAGCAGCTATAACCTACAGGGGGTACGTGGCTACACCTTC.

This sequence joins TRBV7-2 and TRBJ1-1; no clear D gene. CDR1 and CDR2 from the germline V gene are SGHTA and FQGNSA. The CDR3 has 15 residues. Trimming left V 2 bases short and J 5 bases short, with 15 bases between. The CDR3 spells CASSLFEVGETEAFF. CDR3 coding DNA: TGTGCCAGCAGCTTATTCGAAGTCGGGGAAACTGAAGCTTTCTTT. Looking up the rest from reference TRBV7-2 and TRBJ1-1 gives the full variable domain: GAGVSQSPSNKVTEKGKDVELRCDPISGHTALYWYRQSLGQGLEFLIYFQGNSAPDKSGLPSDRFSAERTGGSVSTLTIQRTQQEDSAVYLCASSLFEVGETEAFFGQGTRLTVV.

Here the CDR3 reads CASSQQGRYGYTF. The CDR3 DNA reads TGTGCCAGCAGCCAACAGGGAAGATATGGCTACACCTTC. The J gene is TRBJ1-2, the V gene TRBV14; D possibly corresponds to TRBD1 (5 bases). CDR3 size: 13 residues. The germline V gene has CDR1 SGHDN and CDR2 FVKESK. The V gene lost 2 bases and the J gene lost 5 bases, with 9 bases spanning the gap.

The chain couples TRBV5-5 to TRBJ1-1; possibly TRBD1 for D (6 bases). The CDR3 loop spans 10 amino acids. Germline V lookup: CDR1 SGHKS, CDR2 YYEKEE (reference sequence). V gave up 5 bases and J gave up 8 bases, with 7 bases separating them. In DNA form, the CDR3 reads TGTGCCAGCAGTGGGACAGAAGCTTTCTTT. Its protein is CASSGTEAFF.

The chain uses TRBV7-9 and TRBJ2-7; tentative D call: TRBD1 (6 bases). The CDR3 covers 13 residues. The germline V gene has CDR1 SEHNR and CDR2 FQNEAQ (reference sequence). V lost 3 bases and J 6 bases, leaving 12 bases between the germline ends. Written as DNA, the CDR3 is TGTGCCAGCAGCTTGGGACACTTGTTCGAGCAGTACTTC. Amino acids: CASSLGHLFEQYF.

CDR3 loop: CASSQDWGPQGYTF. The CDR3 DNA is TGTGCCAGCAGCCAAGATTGGGGCCCTCAAGGCTACACCTTC. The J gene is TRBJ1-2, the V gene TRBV14, with D possibly being TRBD1 (5 bases). Looked up from germline, CDR1 is SGHDN and CDR2 is FVKESK. The CDR3 totals 14 residues. V lost 0 bases to trimming and J lost 8 bases, with 13 bases between them. Full variable domain (outside the CDR3, taken from reference TRBV14 and TRBJ1-2): EAGVTQFPSHSVIEKGQTVTLRCDPISGHDNLYWYRRVMGKEIKFLLHFVKESKQDESGMPNNRFLAERTGGTYSTLKVQPAELEDSGVYFCASSQDWGPQGYTFGSGTRLTVV.

V gene TRBV6-6 combines with J gene TRBJ2-2; no clear D. V dropped 1 base and J dropped 5 bases, with 11 bases sitting between them. Germline CDR1 is MNHNY and CDR2 is SVGAGI (reference sequence). This CDR3 is 15 amino acids long. CDR3 residues: CASSYWSSATGELFF. In nucleotides, the CDR3 is TGTGCCAGCAGTTACTGGTCTTCGGCGACCGGGGAGCTGTTTTTT.

This chain links TRBV5-4 with TRBJ2-1, with D perhaps matching TRBD1 or TRBD2 (6 bases each). V was cut by 1 base and J by 7 bases, with 12 bases left in between. The CDR3 length is 14 residues. From germline, CDR1 is SGHNT and CDR2 YYREEE (reference sequence). The DNA for the CDR3 is TGTGCCAGCAGCTTGAGGGGGGCGCGGAATGAGCAGTTCTTC. Protein: CASSLRGARNEQFF.

V and J are TRBV18 and TRBJ1-1; D remains unclear. The CDR3 runs to 14 residues. V was cut by 0 bases and J by 11 bases, with 16 bases left in between. CDR1 is KGHSH, CDR2 LQKENI, per germline. The CDR3 DNA sequence: TGTGCCAGCTCACCACCGGCGGTATATGGTATGGCTTTCTTT. Translating gives CASSPPAVYGMAFF.

The chain couples TRBV6-1 to TRBJ2-4; 10 bases align to TRBD1. Germline V gene sequence: CDR1 MNHNS, CDR2 SASEGT. V gave up 6 bases and J gave up 8 bases; unmatched junction bases: 7. The CDR3 contains 14 residues. The CDR3 protein is CASRGGQGGYIQYF. The DNA for the CDR3 is TGTGCCAGCAGGGGAGGACAGGGGGGGTACATTCAGTACTTC.

The DNA of the CDR3 is TGCAGCGTCACGATCTCGGGGACAGTGAACGAGCAGTACTTC. This encodes CSVTISGTVNEQYF. This chain connects TRBV29-1 to TRBJ2-7; 7 bases match TRBD1. Germline CDR1 is SQVTM and CDR2 is ANQGSEA. With V trimmed by 6 bases and J by 5 bases, 13 bases remained unmatched. The length of the CDR3 is 14 residues.

V is TRBV4-1 and J is TRBJ1-5, with D tentatively TRBD1 (6 bases). CDR1 is MGHRA and CDR2 is YSYEKL in the germline V gene. The length of the CDR3 is 15 residues. V was pared by 4 bases and J by 0 bases, with 10 bases between. Here the CDR3 DNA reads TGCGCCAGCAGCCCAGGGGTCAATAGCAATCAGCCCCAGCATTTT. Its protein is CASSPGVNSNQPQHF.

The rearrangement joins TRBV6-1 to TRBJ1-2, with a possible D match to TRBD1 (5 bases). Between the trimmed V and J ends, which lost 11 bases and 2 bases, there was a span of 18 bases. The CDR3 has 14 amino acids. CDR1 and CDR2 from the germline V gene are MNHNS and SASEGT. DNA for the CDR3: TGTGCCGGGGGATCGGCGGGCCGCAACTATGGCTACACCTTC. It is translated as CAGGSAGRNYGYTF.

J is TRBJ1-4 and V is TRBV29-1; TRBD1 agrees at 8 bases. The CDR3 is 14 amino acids. V was clipped by 7 bases and J by 5 bases; unmatched bases: 9. CDR1 SQVTM and CDR2 ANQGSEA come from the germline V gene. The chain's CDR3 is CSGLGQVINEKLFF. CDR3 nucleotide sequence: TGCAGCGGCCTGGGACAGGTGATAAATGAAAAACTGTTTTTT.

This chain connects TRBV19 to TRBJ1-4; TRBD1 aligns across 10 bases. The V gene end was trimmed by 4 bases and the J gene end by 5 bases; junction bases not matched to a gene: 7. Germline CDR1 and CDR2: LNHDA and SQIVND (reference sequence). The CDR3 consists of 16 residues. CDR3 sequence (DNA): TGTGCCAGTAGTACCGGGACAGGGGCCATGAATGAAAAACTGTTTTTT. Amino acid sequence: CASSTGTGAMNEKLFF.

The chain links TRBV15 to TRBJ2-1; 9 bases are a match to TRBD1. With V trimmed by 1 base and J by 7 bases, 5 bases remained unmatched. Looked up from germline, CDR1 is LNHNV and CDR2 is YYDKDF (reference sequence). The CDR3 extends over 15 amino acids. The CDR3 loop reads CATSRGGTGTNEQFF. The CDR3 DNA reads as TGTGCCACCAGCAGAGGTGGGACAGGGACAAATGAGCAGTTCTTC.

V and J are TRBV10-2 and TRBJ1-6; D uncertain. Per germline, CDR1 WSHSY and CDR2 SAAADI. Trimming stripped 6 bases from V and 6 bases from J, with 12 bases between. The CDR3 runs to 14 residues. As DNA, the CDR3 is TGCGCCAGCAGGAATGGGGTCAGTAATTCACCCCTCCACTTT. It specifies CASRNGVSNSPLHF.

This clone was recorded a few times. The rearrangement uses TRBV2 and TRBJ2-1, with TRBD2 as a possible D gene (5 bases). The CDR3 spans 12 residues. The V end was cut by 6 bases, the J end by 3 bases, with 6 bases between. CDR1 is SNHLY and CDR2 is FYNNEI in the germline V gene. Here the CDR3 reads CASRGDYNEQFF. The CDR3 DNA follows: TGTGCCAGCAGGGGAGACTACAATGAGCAGTTCTTC.

The chain is built from TRBV6-5 and TRBJ1-2; a weak D match, TRBD1 (5 bases). The germline CDR1 and CDR2 sequences are MNHEY and SVGAGI. V lost 8 bases and J lost 0, with 10 bases in between. The CDR3 is made up of 13 amino acids. In DNA form, the CDR3 reads TGTGCCAGCGGGAGGGGATCTAACTATGGCTACACCTTC. Its translation: CASGRGSNYGYTF.

This chain uses TRBV7-7 with TRBJ2-3; D is ambiguous. The CDR3 runs to 14 residues. Trimming took 5 bases from V and 0 from J, leaving 9 bases between them. Germline CDR1 and CDR2: SSHAT and FNYEAQ (reference sequence). For the CDR3, the DNA is TGTGCCAGCAGCCCGACTGGTAGCACAGATACGCAGTATTTT. This encodes CASSPTGSTDTQYF.

This chain links TRBV9 with TRBJ1-1; no definite D call. The germline CDR1 and CDR2 sequences are SGDLS and YYNGEE. The CDR3 contains 13 residues. Trimming cost V 2 bases and J 3 bases, with 8 bases left between them. For the CDR3, the DNA is TGTGCCAGCAGCGTGAAGCTTTACACTGAAGCTTTCTTT. The encoded protein is CASSVKLYTEAFF.

The chain uses TRBV13 and TRBJ1-2, with TRBD1 matching 10 bases. Unmatched junction bases numbered 6, after V lost 6 bases and J lost 8 bases. The CDR3 consists of 13 residues. Looked up from germline, CDR1 is PRHDT and CDR2 is FYEKMQ (reference sequence). CDR3 sequence: CASSWDRGFGYTF. CDR3 bases: TGTGCCAGCAGTTGGGACAGGGGTTTCGGCTACACCTTC.

The rearrangement joins TRBV19 to TRBJ2-1, with TRBD1 matching over 8 bases. The V and J ends lost 8 bases and 4 bases, in that order; junction bases with no gene match: 7. The CDR3 runs 14 residues. Germline CDR1 LNHDA, CDR2 SQIVND (reference sequence). The CDR3 region has the DNA TGTGCCAGTTTACAGGGGGAGAGGTACAATGAGCAGTTCTTC. Its translation is CASLQGERYNEQFF.